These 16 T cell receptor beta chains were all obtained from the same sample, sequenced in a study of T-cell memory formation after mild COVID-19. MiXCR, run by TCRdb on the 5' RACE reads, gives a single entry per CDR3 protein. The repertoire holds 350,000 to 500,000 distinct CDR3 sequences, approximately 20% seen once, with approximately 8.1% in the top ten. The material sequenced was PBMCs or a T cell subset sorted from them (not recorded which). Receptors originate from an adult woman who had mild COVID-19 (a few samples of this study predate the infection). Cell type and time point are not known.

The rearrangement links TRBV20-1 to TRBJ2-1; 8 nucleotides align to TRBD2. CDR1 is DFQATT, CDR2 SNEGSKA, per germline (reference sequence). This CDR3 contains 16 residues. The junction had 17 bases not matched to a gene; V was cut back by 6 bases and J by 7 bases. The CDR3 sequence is CSAHPPGLATGNEQFF. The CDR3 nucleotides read TGCAGTGCCCACCCTCCCGGACTAGCCACGGGGAATGAGCAGTTCTTC.

CDR3 coding DNA: TGTGCCACCAGTGATGTACTCGGGACAGGCGACCACACCGGGGAGCTGTTTTTT. Translating gives CATSDVLGTGDHTGELFF. The chain combines TRBV24-1 with TRBJ2-2, with 8 bases lining up with TRBD1. V was clipped by 3 bases and J by 3 bases; unmatched bases: 11. CDR1 and CDR2 (germline): KGHDR, SFDVKD. The CDR3 contains 18 residues.

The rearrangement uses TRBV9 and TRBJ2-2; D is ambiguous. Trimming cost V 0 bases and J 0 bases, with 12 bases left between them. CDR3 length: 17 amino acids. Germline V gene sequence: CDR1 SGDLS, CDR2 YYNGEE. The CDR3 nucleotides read TGTGCCAGCAGCGTAGACGTGGCTAGGGCGAACACCGGGGAGCTGTTTTTT. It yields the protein CASSVDVARANTGELFF.

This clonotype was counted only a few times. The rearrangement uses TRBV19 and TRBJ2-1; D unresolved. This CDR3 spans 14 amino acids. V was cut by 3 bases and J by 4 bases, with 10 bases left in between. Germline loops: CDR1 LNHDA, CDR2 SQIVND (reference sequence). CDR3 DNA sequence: TGTGCCAGTAGTATTAATGCGGTATACAATGAGCAGTTCTTC. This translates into CASSINAVYNEQFF.

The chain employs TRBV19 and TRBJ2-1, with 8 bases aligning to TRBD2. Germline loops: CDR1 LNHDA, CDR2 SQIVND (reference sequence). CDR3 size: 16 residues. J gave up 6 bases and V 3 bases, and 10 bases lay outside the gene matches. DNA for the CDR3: TGTGCCAGTAGTATTCTGGGCAGCGGGAGAATCAATGAGCAGTTCTTC. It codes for CASSILGSGRINEQFF.

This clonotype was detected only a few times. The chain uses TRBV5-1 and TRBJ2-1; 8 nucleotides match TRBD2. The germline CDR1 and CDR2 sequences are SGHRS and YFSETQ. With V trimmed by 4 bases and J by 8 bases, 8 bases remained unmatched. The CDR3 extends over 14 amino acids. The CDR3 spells CASSGRGGQDEQFF. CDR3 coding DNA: TGCGCCAGCAGCGGCCGGGGGGGGCAGGATGAGCAGTTCTTC.

The DNA of the CDR3 is TGTGCCAGCAACTCAAACGAAGGCAGCTACCCACCTAGCTATGGCTACACCTTC. It yields the protein CASNSNEGSYPPSYGYTF. V and J are TRBV7-8 and TRBJ1-2; D gene uncertain. CDR3 length equals 18 residues. The V end lost 7 bases, the J end lost 4 bases, and 28 bases lay between the germline ends. CDR1 is SGHVS and CDR2 is FQNEAQ in the germline V gene.

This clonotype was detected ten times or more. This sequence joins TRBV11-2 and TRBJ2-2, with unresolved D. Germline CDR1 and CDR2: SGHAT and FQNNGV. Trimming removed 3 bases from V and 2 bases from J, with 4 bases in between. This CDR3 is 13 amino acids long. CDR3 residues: CASSFTNTGELFF. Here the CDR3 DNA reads TGTGCCAGCAGCTTTACAAACACCGGGGAGCTGTTTTTT.

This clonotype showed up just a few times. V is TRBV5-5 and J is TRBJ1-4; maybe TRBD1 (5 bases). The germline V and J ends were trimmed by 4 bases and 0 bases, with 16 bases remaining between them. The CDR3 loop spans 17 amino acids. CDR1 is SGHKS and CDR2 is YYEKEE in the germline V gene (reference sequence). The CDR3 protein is CASSAGMGGATNEKLFF. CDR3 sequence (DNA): TGTGCCAGCAGCGCTGGTATGGGGGGTGCAACTAATGAAAAACTGTTTTTT.

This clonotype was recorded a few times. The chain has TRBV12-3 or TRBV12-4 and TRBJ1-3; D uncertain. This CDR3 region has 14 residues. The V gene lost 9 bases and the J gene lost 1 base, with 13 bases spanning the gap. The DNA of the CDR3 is TGTGCCAGTTGGAGGCGGGCGTCTGGAAACACCATATATTTT. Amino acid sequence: CASWRRASGNTIYF.

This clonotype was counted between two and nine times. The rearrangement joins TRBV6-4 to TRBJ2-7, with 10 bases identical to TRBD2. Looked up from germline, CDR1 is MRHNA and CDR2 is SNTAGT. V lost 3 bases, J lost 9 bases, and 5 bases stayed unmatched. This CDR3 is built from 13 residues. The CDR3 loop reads CASSELSGGRQYF. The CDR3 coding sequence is TGTGCCAGCAGTGAGCTTAGCGGGGGGCGGCAGTACTTC.

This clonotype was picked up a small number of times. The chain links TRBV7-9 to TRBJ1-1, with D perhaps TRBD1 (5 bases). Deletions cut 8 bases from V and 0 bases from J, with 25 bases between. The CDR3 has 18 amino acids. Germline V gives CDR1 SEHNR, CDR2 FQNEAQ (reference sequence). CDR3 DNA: TGTGCCAGCCCAGCTTACGTTGGGGGTAAGGGATTGAACACTGAAGCTTTCTTT. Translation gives CASPAYVGGKGLNTEAFF.

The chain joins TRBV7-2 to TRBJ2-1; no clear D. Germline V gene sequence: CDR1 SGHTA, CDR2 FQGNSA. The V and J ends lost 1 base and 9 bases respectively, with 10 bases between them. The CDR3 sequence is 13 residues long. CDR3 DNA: TGTGCCAGCAGCTTAGTGGGTGGTGGTGAGCAGTTCTTC. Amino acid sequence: CASSLVGGGEQFF.

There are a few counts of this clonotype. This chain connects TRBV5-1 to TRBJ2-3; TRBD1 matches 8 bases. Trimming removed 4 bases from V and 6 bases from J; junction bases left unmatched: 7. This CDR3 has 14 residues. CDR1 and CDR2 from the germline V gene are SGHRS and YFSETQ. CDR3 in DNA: TGCGCCAGCAGCCCGGACAGGGTCCGCGATACGCAGTATTTT. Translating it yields CASSPDRVRDTQYF.

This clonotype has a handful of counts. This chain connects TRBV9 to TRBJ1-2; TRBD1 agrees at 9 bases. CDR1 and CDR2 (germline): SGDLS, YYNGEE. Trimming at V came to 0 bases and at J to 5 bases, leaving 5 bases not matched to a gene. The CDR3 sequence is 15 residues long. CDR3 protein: CASSVDGQGRYGYTF. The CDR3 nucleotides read TGTGCCAGCAGCGTAGATGGACAGGGGAGATATGGCTACACCTTC.

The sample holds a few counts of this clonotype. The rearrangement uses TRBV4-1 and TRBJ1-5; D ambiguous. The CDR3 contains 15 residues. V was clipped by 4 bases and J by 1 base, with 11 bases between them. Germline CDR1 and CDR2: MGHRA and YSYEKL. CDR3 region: CASSLDRGSNQPQHF. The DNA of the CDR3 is TGCGCCAGCAGCCTAGATCGGGGAAGCAATCAGCCCCAGCATTTT.